The rows below give T cell receptor beta chains drawn from one sample of a study of blood T cell repertoires in COVID-19. Method: immunoSEQ multiplex PCR; TCRdb's copy keeps in-frame clones and lacks some. Of roughly 250,000 clones in the sample, roughly nine tenths were seen once. The sample comprised PBMCs or T cells enriched from blood (not recorded which). The receptors were gathered from a human donor in a cohort exposed to, infected with or recovered from COVID-19 (not recorded which). The donor label of this sample is uncertain. The CDR3 runs from the conserved cysteine through the conserved F or W. A D gene is named only where the DNA matches it firmly. The size of a clone is reported for some rows only, either as once, few or many, or as a class for expanded clones.

TRBV2	TRBJ1-1	.	TRBD1	TGTGCCAGCAAGGGACAGGGGGCAACTGAAGCTTTCTTT	CASKGQGATEAFF
TRBV6-2/TRBV6-3	TRBJ2-7	.	.	TGTGCCAGCAGCCCAGATGGGAGCTCCTACGAGCAGTACTTC	CASSPDGSSYEQYF
TRBV9	TRBJ1-2	.	.	TGTGCCAGCAGCGCCCAGGGGACAACTAACTATGGCTACACCTTC	CASSAQGTTNYGYTF
TRBV18	TRBJ1-5	once	.	TGTGCCAGCTCACCGACAGAGGATCAGCCCCAGCATTTT	CASSPTEDQPQHF
TRBV5-4	TRBJ1-2	once	.	TGTGCCAGCAGCTTGGGACAGGCAACTAACTATGGCTACACCTTC	CASSLGQATNYGYTF
TRBV29-1	TRBJ2-5	.	TRBD2	TGCAGCGTTGTCCTAGCGGGGGGAGGGCAGACCCAGTACTTC	CSVVLAGGGQTQYF
TRBV27	TRBJ2-2	.	.	TGTGCCAGCAGCGGCTGGGCGGGGAACACCGGGGAGCTGTTTTTT	CASSGWAGNTGELFF
TRBV5-6	TRBJ1-5	.	TRBD1	TGTGCCAGCAGCACGGGACAGGGGGCCGGGCCCCAGCATTTT	CASSTGQGAGPQHF
TRBV9	TRBJ2-7	.	.	TGTGCCAGCAGCGTAGGCCCAGCGGGCTACGAGCAGTACTTC	CASSVGPAGYEQYF
TRBV21-1	TRBJ1-6	.	.	TGTGCCAGCAGCGAAGGGGCAGGGGGCGACTTTAATTCACCCCTCCACTTT	CASSEGAGGDFNSPLHF
TRBV6-5	TRBJ1-1	.	.	TGTGCCAGCATCCTCTCTGGGGGGATGAACACTGAAGCTTTCTTT	CASILSGGMNTEAFF
TRBV9	TRBJ1-2	few	.	TGTGCCAGCAGCGTAGAAGGAGATATTAACTATGGCTACACCTTC	CASSVEGDINYGYTF
TRBV4-3	TRBJ1-4	.	TRBD1	TGCGCCAGCAGCTTGCGCCCGGGACAGGGGGGTAATGAAAAACTGTTTTTT	CASSLRPGQGGNEKLFF
TRBV7-2	TRBJ1-5	once	TRBD1	TGTGCCAGCAGCGTCGGGACAGGGAGCAATCAGCCCCAGCATTTT	CASSVGTGSNQPQHF
TRBV15	TRBJ2-3	.	.	TGTGCCACCAGCAGAGGCGATCAAGACACAGATACGCAGTATTTT	CATSRGDQDTDTQYF
TRBV30	TRBJ1-2	.	TRBD1	TGTGCCTGGAGTCGGACAGGGGATGGCTACACCTTC	CAWSRTGDGYTF
TRBV5-1	TRBJ2-3	.	TRBD2	TGCGCCAGCAGCTTGCGGGGAGGGTACACAGATACGCAGTATTTT	CASSLRGGYTDTQYF
TRBV4-1	TRBJ1-2	.	.	TGCGCCAGCAGCCAAGAGTTGACAGTGACTTATGGCTACACCTTC	CASSQELTVTYGYTF
TRBV10-1	TRBJ1-4	few	TRBD1	TGCGCCAGCGCCAGACAGGGAGTTGAAAAACTGTTTTTT	CASARQGVEKLFF
TRBV7-3	TRBJ2-3	once	.	TGTGCCAGCAGCTTGGGCAGAATTTCAGATACGCAGTATTTT	CASSLGRISDTQYF
TRBV6-5	TRBJ1-1	.	TRBD1	TGCGCCAGCAGCCCCGGACAGGGGACTGAAGCTTTCTTT	CASSPGQGTEAFF
TRBV24-1	TRBJ1-5	once	.	TGTGCCACCAGACGACAAACTCAGCCCCAGCATTTT	CATRRQTQPQHF
TRBV9	TRBJ2-3	.	.	TGTGCCAGCAGCCCGAGCGAAGACAGTAGCACAGATACGCAGTATTTT	CASSPSEDSSTDTQYF
TRBV28	TRBJ2-7	.	TRBD1	TGTGCCAGCAGTCCCGCCCCCGGGACAGGGGGCTGGTACGAGCAGTACTTC	CASSPAPGTGGWYEQYF
TRBV16	TRBJ1-6	.	.	TGTGCCAGCAGCCCCAAAGGGTATCAGGGTGCACTCCACTTT	CASSPKGYQGALHF
TRBV4-1	TRBJ1-6	.	TRBD1	TGCGCCAGCAGCCCGGGACAGGTGAATAATTCACCCCTCCACTTT	CASSPGQVNNSPLHF
TRBV18	TRBJ2-7	.	.	TGTGCCAGCTCACCAGGAGACTCAAAGCCCTACGAGCAGTACTTC	CASSPGDSKPYEQYF
TRBV4-1	TRBJ2-3	.	TRBD2	TGCGCCAGCAGCCAGGCTAGCGGGGGGTGGGCAGATACGCAGTATTTT	CASSQASGGWADTQYF
TRBV10-3	TRBJ2-7	few	.	TGTGCCATCAGTGAGTCTATTAGCGGTCCCTACGAGCAGTACTTC	CAISESISGPYEQYF
TRBV5-1	TRBJ1-5	.	.	TGCGCCAGCAGCTTGGATCCAGGCAGCAATCAGCCCCAGCATTTT	CASSLDPGSNQPQHF
TRBV29-1	TRBJ2-5	.	.	TGCAGCGCCGGGACAAGCCAAGAGACCCAGTACTTC	CSAGTSQETQYF
TRBV5-5	TRBJ1-5	.	.	TGTGCCAGCAGCTTGGACGGGAATCAGCCCCAGCATTTT	CASSLDGNQPQHF
TRBV30	TRBJ1-1	.	.	TGTGCCTGGAGTCCAGGGGTCTGGATCGGGAACACTGAAGCTTTCTTT	CAWSPGVWIGNTEAFF
TRBV4-2	TRBJ2-2	.	TRBD1	TGTGCCAGCAGCCAAGTAAACAGGGGGAACACCGGGGAGCTGTTTTTT	CASSQVNRGNTGELFF
TRBV27	TRBJ1-2	.	TRBD1	TGTGCCAGCAGCTCGTCCTTACAGGGGACAAACTATGGCTACACCTTC	CASSSSLQGTNYGYTF
TRBV7-2	TRBJ2-4	.	TRBD1	TGTGCCAGCAGGTCCGGGACAGGAAACATTCAGTACTTC	CASRSGTGNIQYF
TRBV12-3/TRBV12-4	TRBJ1-6	.	TRBD1	TGTGCCAGCCAGGGACAGTATAATTCACCCCTCCACTTT	CASQGQYNSPLHF
TRBV28	TRBJ1-3	few	TRBD1	TGTGCCAGCAGTTTCGAGGGACAGTACTCTGGAAACACCATATATTTT	CASSFEGQYSGNTIYF